Following are 11 T cell receptor beta chains from one sample sequenced in a study of spatial heterogeneity in lung cancer. Points from the study as a whole: Tracking of tumor mutation counts was seen in expanded intratumoral alpha and beta TCR counts.

TCRdb itself ran the 5' RACE reads through MiXCR, one entry per CDR3 protein. The sample lists 6,800 or so distinct CDR3 sequences; about 6.7% were seen once. Time point specified: sample taken at primary tumor resection. Their antigens are not known. Material: lung tumor tissue, obtained at surgery. The receptors stem from a male donor with early-stage non-small cell lung cancer.

This clonotype is judged medium-sized. V gene TRBV28 combines with J gene TRBJ2-3, with 11 bases identical to TRBD2. CDR1 and CDR2 from the germline V gene are MDHEN and SYDVKM. This CDR3 is built from 15 residues. The V and J ends lost 3 bases and 9 bases, in that order; junction bases with no gene match: 8. Here the CDR3 reads CASSFPGLAGETQYF. The CDR3 DNA follows: TGTGCCAGCAGTTTCCCTGGACTAGCGGGTGAAACGCAGTATTTT.

Relative to its sample, this clonotype is medium-sized. V usage is TRBV27 and J usage is TRBJ1-5; a possible D gene is TRBD1 (5 bases). Germline V CDR1 and CDR2: MNHEY, SMNVEV (reference sequence). Trimming stripped 0 bases from V and 2 bases from J, with 11 bases between. The length of the CDR3 is 16 residues. CDR3 amino acids: CASSLSRGDGNQPQHF. In nucleotides, the CDR3 is TGTGCCAGCAGTTTATCGAGAGGGGATGGCAATCAGCCCCAGCATTTT.

This clonotype was picked up a small number of times. The chain recombines TRBV6-5 with TRBJ2-7, with D possibly matching TRBD2 (5 bases). Germline values: CDR1 MNHEY, CDR2 SVGAGI. The CDR3 totals 12 residues. V was shortened by 6 bases and J by 2 bases, with 8 bases between the two germline ends. This chain's CDR3 is CASRGRAYEQYF. The CDR3 nucleotides read TGTGCCAGCAGAGGGCGGGCCTACGAGCAGTACTTC.

The V and J genes are TRBV5-4 and TRBJ2-5; 8 positions agree with TRBD2. V lost 3 bases, J lost 2 bases, and 6 bases stayed unmatched. The CDR3 has 15 amino acids. Germline V CDR1 and CDR2: SGHNT, YYREEE (reference sequence). CDR3 in amino acids: CASSSRIAGQETQYF. CDR3 coding DNA: TGTGCCAGCAGCTCGAGGATAGCGGGGCAAGAGACCCAGTACTTC.

This clonotype was observed at least ten times. The chain links TRBV4-1 to TRBJ2-3; 8 nucleotides align to TRBD2. The CDR3 consists of 16 residues. V lost 4 bases to trimming and J lost 2 bases; unmatched junction nucleotides: 8. The germline V gene encodes CDR1 MGHRA and CDR2 YSYEKL. The DNA for the CDR3 is TGCGCCAGCAGCCCCCACCTAGCGGGCATCACAGATACGCAGTATTTT. Its protein is CASSPHLAGITDTQYF.

This clonotype was detected many times. The V gene is TRBV6-6, the J gene TRBJ2-1; 8 bases fit TRBD1. The V segment lost 2 bases and the J segment 10 bases; nucleotides outside the gene matches: 10. Germline CDR1 reads MNHNY; CDR2 reads SVGAGI (reference sequence). The CDR3 has 15 residues. The CDR3 sequence: CASSYPQGAYEEQFF. As DNA, the CDR3 is TGTGCCAGCAGTTACCCCCAGGGGGCCTATGAAGAGCAGTTCTTC.

This clonotype was seen ten or more times. The chain links TRBV5-1 to TRBJ1-6; D remains ambiguous. V was pared by 4 bases and J by 5 bases, with 4 bases between. The CDR3 loop spans 12 amino acids. Germline V CDR1 and CDR2: SGHRS, YFSETQ. CDR3 bases: TGCGCCAGCAGCAGCGATAATTCACCCCTCCACTTT. Amino acids: CASSSDNSPLHF.

This clonotype counts as medium-sized. The chain recombines TRBV27 with TRBJ1-2; D may be TRBD1 (6 bases). From germline, CDR1 is MNHEY and CDR2 SMNVEV (reference sequence). There are 18 residues in the CDR3. The V and J ends lost 5 bases and 3 bases respectively, with 25 bases between them. The CDR3 region has the DNA TGTGCCAGCAGTCCTATCCCCGCGGGGGGGGCGAAGGACTATGGCTACACCTTC. Its translation: CASSPIPAGGAKDYGYTF.

The gene calls are TRBV5-6 and TRBJ1-5; D gene ambiguous. There are 15 residues in the CDR3. V gave up 2 bases and J gave up 5 bases, with 14 bases separating them. Germline CDR1 reads SGHDT; CDR2 reads YYEEEE. The CDR3 loop is CASSLTGELYQPQHF. CDR3 nucleotide sequence: TGTGCCAGCAGCTTAACTGGGGAATTGTATCAGCCCCAGCATTTT.

This sequence joins TRBV20-1 and TRBJ1-2; D is unresolved. Germline V gene lookup returns CDR1 DFQATT and CDR2 SNEGSKA (reference sequence). V gave up 4 bases and J gave up 2 bases, with 11 bases separating them. The CDR3 has 13 residues. The CDR3 sequence is CSATEGRNYGYTF. CDR3 nucleotide sequence: TGCAGTGCTACTGAGGGCAGAAACTATGGCTACACCTTC.

By sample share, this clonotype is medium-sized. V and J are TRBV4-3 and TRBJ2-1, with 13 positions matching TRBD2. CDR3 size: 16 residues. The germline V gene encodes CDR1 LGHNA and CDR2 YSLEER. The V gene end was trimmed by 1 base and the J gene end by 4 bases; junction bases not matched to a gene: 1. CDR3 sequence reads: CASSQGLAGGYNEQFF. The DNA for the CDR3 is TGCGCCAGCAGCCAAGGACTAGCGGGGGGTTACAATGAGCAGTTCTTC.